These T cell receptor beta chains were read from a single sample in a study of T cells expressing NK-cell markers. From its re-call of the 5' RACE reads, TCRdb lists each CDR3 protein once, without DNA. The table lists over 150,000 distinct CDR3 sequences. The sample was blood T cells: a sorted CD56 or NKG2C T cell subset, CD4+ or CD8+ T cells, or bulk PBMC T cells (not recorded which). The receptors derive from a woman aged 50 to 65 in good health. Both conserved end residues are part of each CDR3.

>TRBV7-6|TRBJ2-1|15
CASSLRDRVYNEQFF
>TRBV25-1|TRBJ2-7|13
CASSRTSGHEQYF
>TRBV20-1|TRBJ2-5|16
CSARDLGRDSQETQYF
>TRBV12-3/TRBV12-4|TRBJ1-1|15
CASSWFKETVTEAFF
>TRBV9|TRBJ2-5|15
CASSPLAGDRETQYF
>TRBV7-8|TRBJ1-1|13
CASSLGLDTEAFF
>TRBV5-1|TRBJ1-1|14
CASSAGTGGTEAFF
>TRBV12-3/TRBV12-4|TRBJ2-3|14
CASSLFRGTDTQYF
>TRBV5-1|TRBJ1-1|15
CASSYVTGDYTEAFF
>TRBV9|TRBJ2-7|12
CASSVDGYEQYF
>TRBV2|TRBJ2-1|16
CASSPREASGNNEQFF
>TRBV4-1|TRBJ2-1|19
CASSQARVLAVGSYNEQFF
>TRBV29-1|TRBJ2-6|13
CSGIPEGANVLTF
>TRBV12-3/TRBV12-4|TRBJ1-2|15
CASSLVMEGKYGYTF
>TRBV11-3|TRBJ2-3|15
CASSPRVLGSDTQYF
>TRBV29-1|TRBJ2-1|12
CSVREQGAEQFF
>TRBV12-3/TRBV12-4|TRBJ2-2|17
CASTGGVAGVNTGELFF
>TRBV27|TRBJ2-1|14
CASSLTSGINEQFF
>TRBV5-6|TRBJ1-1|12
CASSGLNTEAFF
>TRBV29-1|TRBJ2-2|15
CSPIRLAGGTGELFF
>TRBV18|TRBJ2-1|18
CASSPRREGLFSYNEQFF
>TRBV7-9|TRBJ1-3|17
CASSPPDRGGTGNTIYF
>TRBV14|TRBJ2-3|16
CASSPWTGGAGDTQYF
>TRBV5-1|TRBJ1-2|16
CASSSPRQGRYDGYTF
>TRBV29-1|TRBJ2-3|14
CSVAGDHYTDTQYF
>TRBV9|TRBJ2-1|16
CASSAPAAYSYNEQFF
>TRBV7-8|TRBJ1-5|16
CASSLGGRGIGQPQHF
>TRBV4-2|TRBJ2-2|14
CASSQYLWGGELFF
>TRBV12-3/TRBV12-4|TRBJ1-6|15
CASSLAEIDNSPLHF
>TRBV6-4|TRBJ2-1|14
CASSELQGANEQFF
>TRBV3-1|TRBJ2-7|15
CASSPLAGERYEQYF
>TRBV6-1|TRBJ1-4|14
CASRPTGYNEKLFF
>TRBV7-9|TRBJ1-2|15
CASSWDSGDISGYTF
>TRBV5-6|TRBJ2-3|12
CASSPGGDTQYF
>TRBV7-8|TRBJ2-4|12
CASSSDRNIQYF
>TRBV30|TRBJ2-2|14
CAWSSAGGFGELFF
>TRBV3-1|TRBJ2-1|16
CASSQEVGSPGNEQFF